This T cell receptor beta chain was sequenced in a study of beta chain features in type 1 diabetes. For the study at large: Examination of sorted cells across all samples involved around 98 million cells.

To note about this clone: No antigen is known for it.

The isolated RNA, all of it, was reverse transcribed, so expressed TCRB transcripts were what got sequenced. Measured with immunoSEQ multiplex PCR; TCRdb has only the in-frame clones, and not every one. The sample lists roughly 150,000 clones; 7.8% were seen once. V trimming: 5 bases; J trimming: 2 bases; junction bases outside the gene matches: 4. CDR3 size: 14 residues. CDR1 and CDR2 (germline): SGHTA, FQGNSA. Study-level findings and limits: A moderate, significant TCRB CDR3 shortening appeared in type 1 diabetes across four CD4+ subsets. The naive, central memory and Treg TCRB repertoires of patients appeared to be more similar to one another than those of healthy donors.

Sequences were obtained from central memory CD4+ T cells from blood. V and J are TRBV7-2 and TRBJ2-3; 7 bases match TRBD1. The TCR was taken from a woman in her thirties or forties with type 1 diabetes. The CDR3 bases are TGTGCCAGCAGCCTAGGACAGGCCACAGATACGCAGTATTTT. This translates into CASSLGQATDTQYF.